The T cell receptor (beta chain) described here comes from a study of naive and memory T cell subsets. Whole-study findings and limits: A few larger clonotypes appeared in naive repertoires, especially CD8, possibly memory cells re-expressing CD45RA.

Two oligonucleotides, mixed equimolar, formed the beta constant-region primer covering TRBC1 and TRBC2. Nested alpha and beta constant-region primers with the SP2 primer drove four PCR rounds on ligated cDNA. TCRdb used MiXCR to reprocess the UMI-ligation and nested PCR reads, holding one entry per CDR3 protein. There are 85,000 to 130,000 distinct CDR3 sequences in the sample; 13% to 15% occur only once, and approximately 3% lies in the top ten. Alpha and beta libraries were amplified separately from the second PCR onward. About this clonotype itself: What it binds is unknown.

The specimen was naive CD8+ T cells from blood. This receptor was obtained from a human donor in good health.

Here the CDR3 reads CAVRVMNTEAFF. CDR3 DNA: TGTGCCGTTCGGGTCATGAACACTGAAGCTTTCTTT. This chain joins TRBV12-3 or TRBV12-4 and TRBJ1-1; D is undetermined. V was shortened by 11 bases and J by 0 bases, with 10 bases between the two germline ends. The CDR3 spans 12 residues.